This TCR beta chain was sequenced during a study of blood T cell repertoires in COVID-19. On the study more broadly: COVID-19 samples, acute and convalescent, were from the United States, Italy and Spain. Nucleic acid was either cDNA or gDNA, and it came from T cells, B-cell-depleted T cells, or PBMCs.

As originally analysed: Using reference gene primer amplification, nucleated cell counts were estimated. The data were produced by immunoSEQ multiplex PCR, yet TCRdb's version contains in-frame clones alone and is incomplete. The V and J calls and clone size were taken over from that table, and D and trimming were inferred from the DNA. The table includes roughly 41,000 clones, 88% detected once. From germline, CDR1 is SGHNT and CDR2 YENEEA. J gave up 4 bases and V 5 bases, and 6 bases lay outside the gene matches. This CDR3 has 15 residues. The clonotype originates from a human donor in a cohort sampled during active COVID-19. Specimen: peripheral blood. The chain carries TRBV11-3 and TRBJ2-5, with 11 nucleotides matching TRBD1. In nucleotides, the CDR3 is TGTGCCAGCAGCCGGTCCGGGACAGGGGGAGAGACCCAGTACTTC. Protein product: CASSRSGTGGETQYF.